Each of the 6 T cell receptor beta chains below was sequenced from the same sample in a study of vaccination effects on CD4 cells after COVID-19. This table comes from immunoSEQ multiplex PCR, and its TCRdb copy is limited to in-frame clones, with some not included. The table lists 62,000 or so clones, around 80% of them singletons. CD4+ T cells specific for antigen were expanded with viral peptide pools by the ViraFEST assay before sequencing. The culture ran for 10 days before CD4+ T cells were isolated. Vaccine recipients lacked prior SARS-CoV-2 infection and had negative nucleocapsid antibodies. These receptors lack a known antigen. The sample consisted of CD4+ T cells from PBMCs cultured with SARS-CoV-2 spike peptides, taken before COVID-19 vaccination. These receptors originate from a human donor who received a COVID-19 vaccine.

V is TRBV28 and J is TRBJ2-2; 7 bases fit TRBD1. J lost 5 bases, V lost 4 bases, and 13 bases had no gene match. The CDR3 consists of 17 residues. CDR1 and CDR2 from the germline V gene are MDHEN and SYDVKM. CDR3 sequence reads: CASSSGTVRVVTGELFF. CDR3 nucleotides: TGTGCCAGCAGTTCTGGGACAGTTCGGGTTGTAACCGGGGAGCTGTTTTTT.

In its sample, this clone was seen a few times. The chain carries TRBV15 and TRBJ1-5; D is perhaps TRBD1 (5 bases). The CDR3 sequence is 15 residues long. CDR1 and CDR2 (germline): LNHNV, YYDKDF (reference sequence). With 1 base removed from V and 5 bases from J, the gap between germline ends came to 12 bases. CDR3 sequence: CATSRVDTLYQPQHF. CDR3 nucleotide sequence: TGTGCCACCAGCAGAGTGGACACCCTTTATCAGCCCCAGCATTTT.

This chain joins TRBV7-6 and TRBJ1-3, with a weak D call TRBD1 (5 bases). In germline, CDR1 is SGHVS, CDR2 FNYEAQ. This CDR3 has 15 residues. The germline V and J ends were trimmed by 1 base and 1 base, with 8 bases remaining between them. The CDR3 reads CASSLVGGSGNTIYF. The CDR3 DNA follows: TGTGCCAGCAGCTTAGTTGGGGGATCTGGAAACACCATATATTTT.

This rearrangement joins TRBV24-1 to TRBJ2-1, with a weak D call TRBD1 (5 bases). Germline V gene lookup returns CDR1 KGHDR and CDR2 SFDVKD. V lost 5 bases, J lost 0 bases, and 19 bases lay in between. The CDR3 consists of 18 residues. CDR3 loop: CATSGDQGGASSYNEQFF. The CDR3 region has the DNA TGTGCCACCAGTGGCGACCAGGGTGGAGCGAGCTCCTACAATGAGCAGTTCTTC.

The chain combines TRBV4-3 with TRBJ2-3; 7 bases agree with TRBD2. Unmatched junction bases numbered 6, after V lost 1 base and J lost 2 bases. CDR1 and CDR2 (germline): LGHNA, YSLEER. The CDR3 has 16 amino acids. CDR3 sequence: CASSQGLAGDTDTQYF. CDR3 DNA sequence: TGCGCCAGCAGCCAAGGGCTGGCGGGGGACACAGATACGCAGTATTTT.

This rearrangement joins TRBV28 to TRBJ2-1, with D possibly matching TRBD2 (7 bases). This CDR3 has 16 amino acids. Germline V gene data show CDR1 as MDHEN and CDR2 as SYDVKM. Trimming left V 4 bases short and J 2 bases short, with 15 bases between. CDR3: CASSSFRGATYNEQFF. CDR3 nucleotides: TGTGCCAGCAGTTCCTTCCGGGGGGCGACCTACAATGAGCAGTTCTTC.